The T cell receptor (beta chain) described here comes from a study of PD-L1 blockade in urothelial cancer. For the study at large: Before enrollment, 0 to 3 chemotherapy regimens had been given to patients. The median T cell count in blood samples was 140,000 to 150,000.

Germline V gives CDR1 LGHNA, CDR2 YNFKEQ. CDR3 size: 15 residues. V lost 0 bases, J lost 3 bases, and 12 bases lay in between. Urothelial carcinoma, locally advanced or metastatic, affected the patients. Some clones are missing from TCRdb's copy, which holds only in-frame ones; the method was immunoSEQ multiplex PCR. The table includes over 45,000 clones, 70% to 90% detected once. This receptor was obtained from a man in his 60s with urothelial cancer. The chain couples TRBV4-2 to TRBJ2-7, with D perhaps TRBD2 (6 bases). The sample was PBMCs, taken around atezolizumab (anti-PD-L1) treatment. The CDR3 spells CASSQEGGTFYEQYF. CDR3 coding DNA: TGTGCCAGCAGCCAAGAAGGTGGGACTTTCTACGAGCAGTACTTC.